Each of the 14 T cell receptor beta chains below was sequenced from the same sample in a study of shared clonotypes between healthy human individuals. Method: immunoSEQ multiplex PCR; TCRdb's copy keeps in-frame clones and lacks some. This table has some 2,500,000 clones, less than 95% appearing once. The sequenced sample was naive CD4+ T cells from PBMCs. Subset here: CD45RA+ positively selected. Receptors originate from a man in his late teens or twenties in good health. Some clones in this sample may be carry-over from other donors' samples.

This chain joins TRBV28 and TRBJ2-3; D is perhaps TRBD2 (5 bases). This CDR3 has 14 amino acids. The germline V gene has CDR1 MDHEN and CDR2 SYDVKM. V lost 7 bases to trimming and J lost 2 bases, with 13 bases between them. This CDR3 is CASTLPGNTDTQYF. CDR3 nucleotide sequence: TGTGCCAGCACCTTGCCGGGGAACACAGATACGCAGTATTTT.

The CDR3 is CSVGGLGGTNTEAFF. CDR3 in DNA: TGCAGCGTTGGGGGGTTGGGAGGGACGAACACTGAAGCTTTCTTT. The chain couples TRBV29-1 to TRBJ1-1, with a possible D match to TRBD1 (5 bases). The V gene's germline CDR1 is SQVTM and CDR2 ANQGSEA. The length of the CDR3 is 15 residues. V was cut by 4 bases and J by 1 base, with 16 bases left in between.

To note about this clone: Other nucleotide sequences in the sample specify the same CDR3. CDR3 DNA sequence: TGTGCCAGCAGTTATTTGGGACAGGGGAATGAGCAGTTCTTC. Translated, it gives CASSYLGQGNEQFF. The chain is built from TRBV6-5 and TRBJ2-1, with 10 bases identical to TRBD1. The CDR3 runs to 14 residues. CDR1 MNHEY and CDR2 SVGAGI come from the germline V gene. The trim removed 3 bases at V and 7 bases at J, leaving 3 bases unmatched.

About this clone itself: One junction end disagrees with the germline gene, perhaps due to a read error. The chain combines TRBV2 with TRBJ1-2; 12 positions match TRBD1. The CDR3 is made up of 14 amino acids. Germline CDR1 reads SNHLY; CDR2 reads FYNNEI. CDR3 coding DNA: TGTGCCAGCAGTGTAGAGGGACAGGGGGCTCCTAACCCCTTC. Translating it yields CASSVEGQGAPNPF.

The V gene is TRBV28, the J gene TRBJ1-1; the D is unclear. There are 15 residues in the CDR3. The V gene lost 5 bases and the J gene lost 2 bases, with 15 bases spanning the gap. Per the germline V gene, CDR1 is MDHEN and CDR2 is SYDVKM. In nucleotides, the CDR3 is TGTGCCAGCAGTCGCCTGAAGGCCGTAAACACTGAAGCTTTCTTT. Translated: CASSRLKAVNTEAFF.

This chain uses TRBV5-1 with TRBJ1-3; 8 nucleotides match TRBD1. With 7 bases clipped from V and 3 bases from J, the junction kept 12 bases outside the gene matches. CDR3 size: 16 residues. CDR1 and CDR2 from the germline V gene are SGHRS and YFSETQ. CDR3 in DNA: TGCGCCAGCGGGTCATCCGGACAGGGTGGTGGAAACACCATATATTTT. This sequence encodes CASGSSGQGGGNTIYF.

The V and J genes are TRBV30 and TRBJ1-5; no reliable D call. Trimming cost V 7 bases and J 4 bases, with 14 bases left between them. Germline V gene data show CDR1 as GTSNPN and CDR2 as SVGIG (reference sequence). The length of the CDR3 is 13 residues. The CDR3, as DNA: TGTGCCTCCCAAAATGACGGGAATCAGCCCCAGCATTTT. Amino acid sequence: CASQNDGNQPQHF.

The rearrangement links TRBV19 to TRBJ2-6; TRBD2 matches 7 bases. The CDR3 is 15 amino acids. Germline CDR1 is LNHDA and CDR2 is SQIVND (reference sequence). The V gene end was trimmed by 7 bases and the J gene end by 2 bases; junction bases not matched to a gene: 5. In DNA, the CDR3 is TGTGCCAGTATTTCTGGGAGGGCTGGGGCCAACGTCCTGACTTTC. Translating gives CASISGRAGANVLTF. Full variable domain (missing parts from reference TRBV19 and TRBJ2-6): DGGITQSPKYLFRKEGQNVTLSCEQNLNHDAMYWYRQDPGQGLRLIYYSQIVNDFQKGDIAEGYSVSREKKESFPLTVTSAQKNPTAFYLCASISGRAGANVLTFGAGSRLTVL.

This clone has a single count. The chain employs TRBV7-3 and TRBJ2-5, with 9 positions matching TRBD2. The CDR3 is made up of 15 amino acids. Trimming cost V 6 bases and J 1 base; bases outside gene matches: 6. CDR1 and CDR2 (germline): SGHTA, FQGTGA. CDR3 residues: CASRKTSGPQETQYF. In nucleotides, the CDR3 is TGTGCCAGCAGAAAGACTAGCGGCCCCCAAGAGACCCAGTACTTC.

The CDR3 DNA sequence: TGCGCCAGCAGCCTTCTTATGACTCCGCCGGAGGAGCAGTTCTTC. Translation: CASSLLMTPPEEQFF. The chain carries TRBV4-1 and TRBJ2-1; no definite D call. The V end lost 4 bases, the J end lost 10 bases, and 20 bases lay between the germline ends. Germline CDR1 is MGHRA and CDR2 is YSYEKL. This CDR3 is 15 amino acids long.

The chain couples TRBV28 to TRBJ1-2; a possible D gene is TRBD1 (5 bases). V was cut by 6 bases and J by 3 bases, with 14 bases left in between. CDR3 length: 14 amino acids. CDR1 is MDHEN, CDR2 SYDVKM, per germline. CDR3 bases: TGTGCCAGCAGGGGGGAGCGGAAACACTATGGCTACACCTTC. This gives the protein CASRGERKHYGYTF.

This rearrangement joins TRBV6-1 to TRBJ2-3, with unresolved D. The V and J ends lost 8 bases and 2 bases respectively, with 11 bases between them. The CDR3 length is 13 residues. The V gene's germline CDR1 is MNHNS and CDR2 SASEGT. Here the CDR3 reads CASVPGNTDTQYF. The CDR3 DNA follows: TGTGCCAGCGTTCCAGGAAACACAGATACGCAGTATTTT.

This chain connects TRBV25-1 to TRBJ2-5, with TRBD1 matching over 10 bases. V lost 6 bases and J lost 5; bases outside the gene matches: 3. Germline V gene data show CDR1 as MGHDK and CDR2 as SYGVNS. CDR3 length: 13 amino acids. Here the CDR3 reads CASRTGGRETQYF. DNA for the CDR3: TGTGCCAGCAGGACAGGGGGCCGGGAGACCCAGTACTTC.

The CDR3 bases are TGTGCCAGCAGCGTGAGTGGCAGGGGGGATGAAAAACTGTTTTTT. This sequence encodes CASSVSGRGDEKLFF. The chain uses TRBV9 and TRBJ1-4; TRBD1 aligns across 7 bases. The CDR3 contains 15 residues. Germline CDR1 SGDLS, CDR2 YYNGEE. V trimming: 2 bases; J trimming: 6 bases; junction bases outside the gene matches: 7.